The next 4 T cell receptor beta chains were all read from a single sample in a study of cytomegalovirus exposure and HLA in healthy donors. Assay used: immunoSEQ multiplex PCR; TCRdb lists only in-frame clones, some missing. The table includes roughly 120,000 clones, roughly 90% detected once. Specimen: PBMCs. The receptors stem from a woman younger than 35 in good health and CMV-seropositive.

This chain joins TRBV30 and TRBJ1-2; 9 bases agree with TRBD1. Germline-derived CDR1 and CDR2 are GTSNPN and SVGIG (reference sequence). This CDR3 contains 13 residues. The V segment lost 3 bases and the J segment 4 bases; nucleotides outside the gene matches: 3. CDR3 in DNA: TGTGCCTGGAGCGCGGACAGGGGCTATGGCTACACCTTC. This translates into CAWSADRGYGYTF.

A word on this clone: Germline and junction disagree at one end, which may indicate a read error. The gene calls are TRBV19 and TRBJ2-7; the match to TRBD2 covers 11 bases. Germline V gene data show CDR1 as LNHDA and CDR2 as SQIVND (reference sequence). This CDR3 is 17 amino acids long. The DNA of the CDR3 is TGTGCCAGTAGCCCAATGGCGACTAGCGGGACGATCTACGTGCAGTACTTC. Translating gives CASSPMATSGTIYVQYF.

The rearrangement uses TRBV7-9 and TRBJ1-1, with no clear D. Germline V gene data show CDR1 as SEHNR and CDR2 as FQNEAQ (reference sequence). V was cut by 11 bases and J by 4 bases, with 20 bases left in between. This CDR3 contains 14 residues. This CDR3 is CAGAFEVEGTEAFF. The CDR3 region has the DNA TGTGCCGGCGCTTTTGAGGTGGAGGGCACTGAAGCTTTCTTT.

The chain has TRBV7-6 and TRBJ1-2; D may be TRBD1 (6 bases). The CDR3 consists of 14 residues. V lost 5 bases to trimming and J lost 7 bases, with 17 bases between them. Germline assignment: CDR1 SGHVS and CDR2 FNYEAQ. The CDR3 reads CASSLGGGASGYTF. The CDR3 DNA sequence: TGTGCCAGCAGCCTAGGAGGGGGGGCGAGTGGCTACACCTTC.